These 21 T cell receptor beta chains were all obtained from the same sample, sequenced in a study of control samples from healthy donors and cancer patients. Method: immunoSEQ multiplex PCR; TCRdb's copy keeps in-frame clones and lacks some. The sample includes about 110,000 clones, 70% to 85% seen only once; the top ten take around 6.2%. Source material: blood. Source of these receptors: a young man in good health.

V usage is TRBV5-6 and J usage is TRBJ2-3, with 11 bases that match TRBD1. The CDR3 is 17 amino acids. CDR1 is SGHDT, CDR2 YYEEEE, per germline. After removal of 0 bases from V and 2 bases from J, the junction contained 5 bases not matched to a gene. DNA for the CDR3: TGTGCCAGCAGCTTGGGGACAGGGGGCTTTATCACAGATACGCAGTATTTT. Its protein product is CASSLGTGGFITDTQYF.

CDR3 bases: TGTGCCAGCAGCCCCTACCTGGGGGCGAGGAATGAAAAACTGTTTTTT. It yields the protein CASSPYLGARNEKLFF. The chain joins TRBV11-2 to TRBJ1-4, with D maybe TRBD1 (6 bases). The CDR3 totals 16 residues. Germline CDR1 SGHAT, CDR2 FQNNGV. V shed 5 bases and J shed 5 bases, with 18 bases lying between them.

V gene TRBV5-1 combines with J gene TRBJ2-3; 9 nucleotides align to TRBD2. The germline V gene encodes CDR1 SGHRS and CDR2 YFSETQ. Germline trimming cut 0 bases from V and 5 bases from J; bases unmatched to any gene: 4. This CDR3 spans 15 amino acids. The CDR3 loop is CASSLGGGGRDTQYF. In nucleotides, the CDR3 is TGCGCCAGCAGCTTGGGCGGGGGGGGCCGAGATACGCAGTATTTT.

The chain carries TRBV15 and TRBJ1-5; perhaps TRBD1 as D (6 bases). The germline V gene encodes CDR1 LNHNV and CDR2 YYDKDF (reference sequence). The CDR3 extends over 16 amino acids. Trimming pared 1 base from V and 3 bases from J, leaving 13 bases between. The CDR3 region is CATSRVRYRDNQPQHF. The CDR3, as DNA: TGTGCCACCAGCAGAGTTAGGTACAGGGACAATCAGCCCCAGCATTTT.

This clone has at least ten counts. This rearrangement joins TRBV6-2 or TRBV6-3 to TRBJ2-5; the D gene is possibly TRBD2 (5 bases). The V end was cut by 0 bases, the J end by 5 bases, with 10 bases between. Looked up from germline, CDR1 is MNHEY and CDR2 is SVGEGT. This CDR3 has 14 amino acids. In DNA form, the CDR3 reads TGTGCCAGCAGTTACTCGATTGGCGGGGAGACCCAGTACTTC. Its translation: CASSYSIGGETQYF.

The CDR3 spells CASSQDMTNEKLFF. The CDR3, as DNA: TGCGCCAGCAGCCAAGACATGACTAATGAAAAACTGTTTTTT. V and J are TRBV4-1 and TRBJ1-4; no clear D gene. This CDR3 region has 14 residues. V lost 0 bases to trimming and J lost 2 bases, with 4 bases between them. CDR1 and CDR2 from the germline V gene are MGHRA and YSYEKL.

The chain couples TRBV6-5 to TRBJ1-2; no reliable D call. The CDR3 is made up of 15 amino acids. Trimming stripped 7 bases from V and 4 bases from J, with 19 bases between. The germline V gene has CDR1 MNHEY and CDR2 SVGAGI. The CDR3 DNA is TGTGCCAGCACCCTGGGTTCACGTGGGAGCTATGGCTACACCTTC. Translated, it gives CASTLGSRGSYGYTF.

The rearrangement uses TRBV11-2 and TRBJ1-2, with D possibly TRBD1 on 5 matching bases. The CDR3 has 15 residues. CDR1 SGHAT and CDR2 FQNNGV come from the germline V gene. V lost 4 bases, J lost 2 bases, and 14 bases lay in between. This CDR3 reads CASSSYSGPNYGYTF. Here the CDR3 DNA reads TGTGCCAGCAGCTCTTATTCGGGACCGAACTATGGCTACACCTTC.

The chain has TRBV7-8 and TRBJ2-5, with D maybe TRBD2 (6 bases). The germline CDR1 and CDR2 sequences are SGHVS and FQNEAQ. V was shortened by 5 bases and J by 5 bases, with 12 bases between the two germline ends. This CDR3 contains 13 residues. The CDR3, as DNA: TGTGCCAGCAGCCGGGGGTCCCGGGAGACCCAGTACTTC. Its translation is CASSRGSRETQYF. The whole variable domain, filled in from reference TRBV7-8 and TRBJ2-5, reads GAGVSQSPRYKVAKRGQDVALRCDPISGHVSLFWYQQALGQGPEFLTYFQNEAQLDKSGLPSDRFFAERPEGSVSTLKIQRTQQEDSAVYLCASSRGSRETQYFGPGTRLLVL.

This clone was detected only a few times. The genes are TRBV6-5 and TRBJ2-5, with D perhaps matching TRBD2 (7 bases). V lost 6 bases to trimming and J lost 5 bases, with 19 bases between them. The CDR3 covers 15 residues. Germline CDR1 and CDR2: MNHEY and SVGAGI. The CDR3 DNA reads TGTGCCAGCAGGTCCGAGGGGGGGCTCATGGAGACCCAGTACTTC. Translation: CASRSEGGLMETQYF.

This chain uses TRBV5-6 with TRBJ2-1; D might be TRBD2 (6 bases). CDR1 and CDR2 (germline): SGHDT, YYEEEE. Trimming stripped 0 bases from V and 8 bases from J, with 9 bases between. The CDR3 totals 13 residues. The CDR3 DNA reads TGTGCCAGCAGCTTGGGGGACTCCGATGAGCAGTTCTTC. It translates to CASSLGDSDEQFF.

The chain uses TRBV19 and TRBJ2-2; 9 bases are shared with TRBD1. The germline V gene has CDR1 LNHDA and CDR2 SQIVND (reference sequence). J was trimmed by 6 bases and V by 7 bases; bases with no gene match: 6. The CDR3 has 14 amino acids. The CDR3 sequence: CASNRGRESGELFF. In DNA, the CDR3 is TGTGCCAGTAACAGGGGGCGCGAATCCGGGGAGCTGTTTTTT. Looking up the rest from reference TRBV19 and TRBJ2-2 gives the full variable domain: DGGITQSPKYLFRKEGQNVTLSCEQNLNHDAMYWYRQDPGQGLRLIYYSQIVNDFQKGDIAEGYSVSREKKESFPLTVTSAQKNPTAFYLCASNRGRESGELFFGEGSRLTVL.

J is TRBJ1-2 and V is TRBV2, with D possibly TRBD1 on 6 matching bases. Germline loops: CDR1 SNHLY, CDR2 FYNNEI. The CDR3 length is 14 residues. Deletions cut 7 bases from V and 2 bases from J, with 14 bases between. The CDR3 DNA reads TGTGCCAGCATCTGGACAGAGCCCAACTATGGCTACACCTTC. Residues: CASIWTEPNYGYTF.

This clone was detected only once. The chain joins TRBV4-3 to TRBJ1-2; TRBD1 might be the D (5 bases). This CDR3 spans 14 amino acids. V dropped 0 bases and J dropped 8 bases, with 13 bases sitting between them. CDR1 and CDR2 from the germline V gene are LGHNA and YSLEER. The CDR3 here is CASSQDRGVEGYTF. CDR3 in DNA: TGCGCCAGCAGCCAAGATCGGGGGGTGGAAGGCTACACCTTC.

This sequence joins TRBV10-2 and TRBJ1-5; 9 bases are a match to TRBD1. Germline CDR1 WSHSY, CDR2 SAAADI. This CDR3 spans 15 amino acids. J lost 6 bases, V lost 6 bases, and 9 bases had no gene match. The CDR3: CASRLTGGEGQPQHF. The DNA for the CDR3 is TGCGCCAGCAGACTAACAGGGGGCGAGGGTCAGCCCCAGCATTTT.

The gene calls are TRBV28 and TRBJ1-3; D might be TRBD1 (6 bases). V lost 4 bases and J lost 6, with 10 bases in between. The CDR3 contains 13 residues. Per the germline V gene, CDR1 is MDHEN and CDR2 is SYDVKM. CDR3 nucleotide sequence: TGTGCCAGCAGTTACAGGGATCAAAACACCATATATTTT. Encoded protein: CASSYRDQNTIYF.

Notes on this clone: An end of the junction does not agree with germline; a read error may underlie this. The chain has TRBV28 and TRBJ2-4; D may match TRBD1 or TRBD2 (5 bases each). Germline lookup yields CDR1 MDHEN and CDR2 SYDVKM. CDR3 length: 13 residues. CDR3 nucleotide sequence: TGTGCCAGCAGTTTAAGTCTGTGGGGACCTCGGCGATTC. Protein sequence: CASSLSLWGPRRF.

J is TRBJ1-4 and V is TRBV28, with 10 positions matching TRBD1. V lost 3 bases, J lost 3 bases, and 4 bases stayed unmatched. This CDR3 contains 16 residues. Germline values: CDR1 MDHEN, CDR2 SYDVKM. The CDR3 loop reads CASSLAGTGANEKLFF. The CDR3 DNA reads TGTGCCAGCAGTTTGGCCGGGACAGGGGCTAATGAAAAACTGTTTTTT.

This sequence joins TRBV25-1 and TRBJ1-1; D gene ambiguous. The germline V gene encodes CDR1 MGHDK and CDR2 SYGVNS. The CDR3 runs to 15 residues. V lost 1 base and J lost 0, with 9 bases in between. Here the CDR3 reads CASSEFFDVNTEAFF. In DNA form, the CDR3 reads TGTGCCAGCAGTGAATTTTTCGACGTGAACACTGAAGCTTTCTTT.

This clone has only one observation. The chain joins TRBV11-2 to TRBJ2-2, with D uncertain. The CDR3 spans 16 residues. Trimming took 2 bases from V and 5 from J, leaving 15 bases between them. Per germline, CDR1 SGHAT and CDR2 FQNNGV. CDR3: CASSLYEPRMTGELFF. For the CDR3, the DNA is TGTGCCAGCAGCTTATACGAGCCCCGAATGACCGGGGAGCTGTTTTTT.

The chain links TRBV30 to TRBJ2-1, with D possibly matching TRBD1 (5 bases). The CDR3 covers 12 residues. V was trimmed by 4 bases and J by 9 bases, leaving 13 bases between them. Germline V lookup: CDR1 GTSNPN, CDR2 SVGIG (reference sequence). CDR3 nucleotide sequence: TGTGCCTGGAATTCCAGGGTGGGTGAGCAGTTCTTC. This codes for CAWNSRVGEQFF.